The 7 T cell receptor beta chains in this list originate from one sample, sequenced in a study of T-cell memory formation after mild COVID-19. TCRdb fed the 5' RACE reads into MiXCR, producing one record per CDR3 protein. The top ten hold under 25% of the sample, which has a few hundred thousand distinct CDR3 sequences, approximately 14% seen once. The sample comprised PBMCs or a T cell subset sorted from them (not recorded which). These receptors all come from a man aged 18 to 30 who had mild COVID-19 (a few samples of this study predate the infection). Cell type and time point are not known.

This clonotype was observed many times. One end of the junction varies from germline; a read error may be responsible. The chain employs TRBV7-7 and TRBJ2-5; possibly TRBD1 for D (7 bases). The CDR3 sequence is 15 residues long. Per the germline V gene, CDR1 is SSHAT and CDR2 is FNYEAQ (reference sequence). The CDR3 region has the DNA TGTGCTAGCAGCGTAGGCGGGACAGCCCAAGAGACCCAGTACTTC. It specifies CASSVGGTAQETQYF.

The J gene is TRBJ2-2, the V gene TRBV7-2; TRBD1 agrees at 8 bases. Per germline, CDR1 SGHTA and CDR2 FQGNSA. This CDR3 comprises 15 residues. V shed 3 bases, J shed 5 bases, and the junction held 5 bases outside the gene matches. As DNA, the CDR3 is TGTGCCAGCAGCTTCCAGGGGGCGCCGACCGGGGAGCTGTTTTTT. Its protein product is CASSFQGAPTGELFF.

CDR3 coding DNA: TGTGCCATCAGTCTCCAATCCGGGGAGCTGTTTTTT. It encodes CAISLQSGELFF. This chain links TRBV10-3 with TRBJ2-2; D remains ambiguous. Germline CDR1 reads ENHRY; CDR2 reads SYGVKD. The CDR3 length is 12 residues. Trimming took off 5 bases at V and 6 bases at J, with 7 bases between the two ends.

Only a few counts were recorded for this clonotype. The chain has TRBV6-5 and TRBJ1-4; D ambiguous. The length of the CDR3 is 15 residues. Germline values: CDR1 MNHEY, CDR2 SVGAGI. V was trimmed by 5 bases and J by 2 bases, leaving 12 bases between them. In DNA, the CDR3 is TGTGCCAGCAGTGTACAGTACTCGACTAATGAAAAACTGTTTTTT. Residues: CASSVQYSTNEKLFF.

The table lists this clonotype with a few counts. The chain couples TRBV7-2 to TRBJ1-4, with no clear D. The CDR3 totals 15 residues. The germline gives CDR1 SGHTA, CDR2 FQGNSA. Trimming left V 5 bases short and J 0 bases short, with 10 bases between. The CDR3 is CASSRLGATNEKLFF. CDR3 in DNA: TGTGCCAGCAGCAGACTAGGCGCAACTAATGAAAAACTGTTTTTT.

There are many counts of this clonotype. The chain combines TRBV4-3 with TRBJ2-5; perhaps TRBD2 as D (5 bases). There are 14 residues in the CDR3. The V end lost 1 base, the J end lost 0 bases, and 6 bases lay between the germline ends. From germline, CDR1 is LGHNA and CDR2 YSLEER. The CDR3 is CASSQGTYQETQYF. For the CDR3, the DNA is TGCGCCAGCAGCCAAGGGACTTACCAAGAGACCCAGTACTTC.

This clonotype came up many times. J is TRBJ2-5 and V is TRBV7-2; possible D gene TRBD1, 6 bases. CDR3 length: 13 amino acids. With 5 bases removed from V and 7 bases from J, the gap between germline ends came to 14 bases. CDR1 and CDR2 (germline): SGHTA, FQGNSA. The CDR3 is CASSQDGGATQYF. The CDR3 DNA reads TGTGCCAGCAGCCAAGATGGGGGCGCGACCCAGTACTTC.